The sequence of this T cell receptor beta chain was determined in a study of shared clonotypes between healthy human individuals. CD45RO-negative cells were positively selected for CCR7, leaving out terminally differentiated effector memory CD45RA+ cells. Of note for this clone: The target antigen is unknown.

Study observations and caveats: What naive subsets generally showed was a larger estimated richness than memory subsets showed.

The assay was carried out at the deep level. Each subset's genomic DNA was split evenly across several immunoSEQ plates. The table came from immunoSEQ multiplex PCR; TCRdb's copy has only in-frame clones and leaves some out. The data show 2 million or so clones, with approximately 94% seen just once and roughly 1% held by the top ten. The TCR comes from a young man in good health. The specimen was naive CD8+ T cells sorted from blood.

The CDR3 DNA follows: TGTGCCAGCTCACATACGCCGGGACAGGGGTTCTACGAGCAGTACTTC. It yields the protein CASSHTPGQGFYEQYF. The V call is TRBV18, the J call TRBJ2-7; 10 positions match TRBD1. CDR3 length equals 16 residues. Germline V lookup: CDR1 KGHSH, CDR2 LQKENI. V dropped 4 bases and J dropped 3; count of bases not matched to a gene: 9.